Included here is one T cell receptor beta chain sequence, with context. This clonotype was counted at least ten times. The antigen it recognizes is unknown. No quality values exist for individual bases; no much larger clone is one base distant. The data are from a study of response to subunit inactivated influenza vaccine (dated by TCRdb to about 2018). Study-wide context: Deep quantitative T cell receptor repertoire profiling was used in the study to track responses to a trivalent subunit inactivated influenza vaccine.

What the work shows at the level of the full study, not this receptor alone: According to the authors, only a limited number of new T cells may be recruited by each seasonal influenza vaccination.

Interpreted using the paper, the time point label stands for: around 45 days after influenza vaccine administration. The CDR1 and CDR2 encoded by the germline V gene are MGHRA and YSYEKL. The germline V and J ends show losses of 5 bases and 5 bases respectively, and no gene match explains 12 bases of the junction. Taken from cysteine to phenylalanine, the CDR3 has 16 residues. Only the CDR3 DNA is retained, 48 bases long and in frame from the first base. Receptor amplification or capture employed RT-PCR. For sequencing, an Illumina HiSeq 2500 was employed. Clones were called with MiXCR by TCRdb after fastp trimmed the public reads at Q25, and only in-frame beta chains were retained. Records with the same CDR3 protein are collapsed into one entry carrying the most frequent genes and DNA. The sample contains under 500,000 distinct CDR3 sequences, about a tenth of them found a single time. Together, the top ten hold about 12% of the sample.

The sequence came from a man aged 50 to 59 who received an inactivated influenza vaccine. Donor details come from another sample of the same person, matched by shared clones. The rearrangement combines TRBV4-1 with TRBJ2-1; the central 7 bases match TRBD2. This specimen consisted of PBMCs from blood, obtained 45 days after vaccination. The CDR3 sequence is CASSASERGYNNEQFF. The bases read TGCGCCAGCAGCGCGTCCGAGCGGGGATACAACAATGAGCAGTTCTTC.